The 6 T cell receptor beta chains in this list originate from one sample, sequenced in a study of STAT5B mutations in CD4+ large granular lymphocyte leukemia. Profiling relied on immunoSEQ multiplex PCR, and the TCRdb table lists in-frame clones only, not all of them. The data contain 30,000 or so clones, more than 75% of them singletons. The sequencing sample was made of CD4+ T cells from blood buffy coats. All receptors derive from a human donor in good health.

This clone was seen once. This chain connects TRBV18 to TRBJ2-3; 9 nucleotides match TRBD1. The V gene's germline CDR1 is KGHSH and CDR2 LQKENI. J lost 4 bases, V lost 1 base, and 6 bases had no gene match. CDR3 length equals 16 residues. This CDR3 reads CASSPQTTGGSDTQYF. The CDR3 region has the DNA TGTGCCAGCTCACCACAAACGACAGGGGGGTCAGATACGCAGTATTTT.

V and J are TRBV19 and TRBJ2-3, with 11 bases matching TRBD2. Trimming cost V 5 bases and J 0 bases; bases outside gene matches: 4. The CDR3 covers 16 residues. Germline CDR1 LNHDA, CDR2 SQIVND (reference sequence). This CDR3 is CASSGTSGLSTDTQYF. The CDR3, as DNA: TGTGCCAGTAGTGGGACTAGCGGCCTGAGCACAGATACGCAGTATTTT.

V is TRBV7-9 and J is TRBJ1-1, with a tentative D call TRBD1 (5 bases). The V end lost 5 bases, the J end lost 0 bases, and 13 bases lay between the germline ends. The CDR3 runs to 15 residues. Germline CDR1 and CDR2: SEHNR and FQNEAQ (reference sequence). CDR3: CASSQRGGLNTEAFF. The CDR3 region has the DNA TGTGCCAGCAGCCAAAGGGGAGGCCTGAACACTGAAGCTTTCTTT.

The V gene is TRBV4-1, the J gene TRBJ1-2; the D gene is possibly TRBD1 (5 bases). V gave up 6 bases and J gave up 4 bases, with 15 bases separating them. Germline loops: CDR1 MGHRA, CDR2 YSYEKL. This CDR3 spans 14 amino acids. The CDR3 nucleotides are TGCGCCAGCAGGATGGGGGATCGATCCTATGGCTACACCTTC. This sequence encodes CASRMGDRSYGYTF.

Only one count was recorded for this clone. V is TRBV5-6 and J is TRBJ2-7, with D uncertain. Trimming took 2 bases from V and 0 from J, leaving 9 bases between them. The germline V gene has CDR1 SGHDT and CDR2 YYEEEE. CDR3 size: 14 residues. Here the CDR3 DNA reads TGTGCCAGCAGCTTTGAGGTGGCCTCCTACGAGCAGTACTTC. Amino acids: CASSFEVASYEQYF.

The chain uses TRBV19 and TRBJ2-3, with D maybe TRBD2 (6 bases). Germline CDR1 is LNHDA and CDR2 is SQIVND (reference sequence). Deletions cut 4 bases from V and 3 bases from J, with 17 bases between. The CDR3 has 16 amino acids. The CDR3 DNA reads TGTGCCAGTAGTACCGTAGCGGCGCAAGGGACAGATACGCAGTATTTT. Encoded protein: CASSTVAAQGTDTQYF. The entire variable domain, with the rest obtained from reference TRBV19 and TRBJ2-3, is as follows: DGGITQSPKYLFRKEGQNVTLSCEQNLNHDAMYWYRQDPGQGLRLIYYSQIVNDFQKGDIAEGYSVSREKKESFPLTVTSAQKNPTAFYLCASSTVAAQGTDTQYFGPGTRLTVL.